A selection of T cell receptor beta chains follows, all from one sample in a study of T cell responses to AZD1222 COVID-19 vaccine. Libraries were prepared by immunoSEQ multiplex PCR; TCRdb keeps only in-frame clonotypes and omits some of them. The table lists 85,000 to 110,000 clones, less than 95% of them singletons. The material sequenced was peripheral blood, taken on day 0 of AZD1222 vaccination. These receptors were taken from an adult in good health. Each CDR3 is given with its conserved first and last residue. D genes are given only for firm matches. Expanded clones get a size class; other rows say once, few or many, or leave the size out.

CDR3nt,CDR3aa,abundance,j_gene,d_gene,v_gene
TGTGCCAGCAGCACTTACACCAGCCAGTCAACTAATGAAAAACTGTTTTTT,CASSTYTSQSTNEKLFF,NA,TRBJ1-4,NA,TRBV5-6
TGTGCCAGCAGCGTATCAGGGTTGAGCACTGAAGCTTTCTTT,CASSVSGLSTEAFF,NA,TRBJ1-1,NA,TRBV9
TGTGCCAGTAGTATAACGAATCAGCCCCAGCATTTT,CASSITNQPQHF,NA,TRBJ1-5,NA,TRBV19
TGTGCCAGCAGCCCGAGACAGGGATCCGGGGAGCTGTTTTTT,CASSPRQGSGELFF,NA,TRBJ2-2,TRBD1,TRBV11-2
TGTGCCAGCAGCCTAGGGGGAGAGGACAGGGGTCGGTGCGGCGAAGCTTTCTTT,CASSLGGEDRGRCGEAFF,NA,TRBJ1-1,NA,TRBV21-1
TGTGCCACCAGGGGGGGGAACACTGAAGCTTTCTTT,CATRGGNTEAFF,NA,TRBJ1-1,TRBD1,TRBV25-1
TGTGCCAGTAGGCAGCAACAGGGGGCAGTGCAACATTTT,CASRQQQGAVQHF,NA,TRBJ1-5,TRBD1,TRBV19
TGTGCCAGCAGTCCCCTCGCAGGGGGCTTTTATGGCTACACCTTC,CASSPLAGGFYGYTF,NA,TRBJ1-2,TRBD1,TRBV5-4
TGTGCCAGCAGTCGTCAGGGCTCTGGGGCCAACGTCCTGACTTTC,CASSRQGSGANVLTF,NA,TRBJ2-6,NA,TRBV7-2
TGTGCCAGCAGCCCTTACAGGGACCTTAGAAGGACGGGGAATTCACCCCTCCACTTT,CASSPYRDLRRTGNSPLHF,once,TRBJ1-6,NA,TRBV7-8
TGCAGCGCGGGACAGGGAGGGGCCGGGGACACTGAAGCTTTCTTT,CSAGQGGAGDTEAFF,NA,TRBJ1-1,TRBD1,TRBV29-1
TGCGCCAGCAACCGGGGGGCTGGGACTGAAGCTTTCTTT,CASNRGAGTEAFF,NA,TRBJ1-1,NA,TRBV10-1
TGCGCCAGCAGGAGGACAGGGGATTTCGGCTACACCTTC,CASRRTGDFGYTF,NA,TRBJ1-2,TRBD1,TRBV4-1
TGTGCCTGGAGCCACAGGGGTCAGCCCCAGCATTTT,CAWSHRGQPQHF,NA,TRBJ1-5,TRBD1,TRBV30
TGTGCCAGCAGCGCTCTGGGAAACACCATATATTTT,CASSALGNTIYF,once,TRBJ1-3,NA,TRBV7-6
TGCGCCAGCAGCAGGACAGGGTACACTGAAGCTTTCTTT,CASSRTGYTEAFF,NA,TRBJ1-1,TRBD1,TRBV7-9
TGTGCCTGGAGCGGACCGGGGCGAGAAAAACTGTTTTTT,CAWSGPGREKLFF,NA,TRBJ1-4,NA,TRBV30
TGTGCCAGCAGCCCGGGACAGTCGTACGAGCAGTACTTC,CASSPGQSYEQYF,NA,TRBJ2-7,TRBD1,TRBV6-2/TRBV6-3
TGTGCCAGCAGTGAAACGGTTAGGGGAAAACTGTTTTTT,CASSETVRGKLFF,NA,TRBJ1-4,NA,TRBV6-1
TGTGCCAGCAGCCAAGATGGGACACAATCAAGTCATCGAAACTATGGCTACACCTTC,CASSQDGTQSSHRNYGYTF,once,TRBJ1-2,NA,TRBV4-2
TGTGCCAGCTCGACCAGCACAGATACGCAGTATTTT,CASSTSTDTQYF,NA,TRBJ2-3,NA,TRBV18
TGTGCCAGCAGTCAGGGGGACGGCTACACCTTC,CASSQGDGYTF,NA,TRBJ1-2,TRBD1,TRBV6-5
TGTGCCAGCAGCCAGGACGGAAACACTGAAGCTTTCTTT,CASSQDGNTEAFF,NA,TRBJ1-1,NA,TRBV3-1/TRBV3-2
TGCGCCAGCAGTGTGGGACTAGCGGGGGGCCCCCCTGGGGAGCTGTTTTTT,CASSVGLAGGPPGELFF,NA,TRBJ2-2,TRBD2,TRBV10-1
TGTGCCAGCAGTTCCCTTCCGTCCTACGAGCAGTACTTC,CASSSLPSYEQYF,NA,TRBJ2-7,NA,TRBV6-2/TRBV6-3
TGTGCCAGCATTAGCGGGGGGTTTGGGAACGAGCAGTACTTC,CASISGGFGNEQYF,NA,TRBJ2-7,TRBD2,TRBV28
TGTGCCAGCAGTTTAACCAGGGATGGATCACCCCTCCACTTT,CASSLTRDGSPLHF,NA,TRBJ1-6,NA,TRBV28
TGTGCCAGCAGAACGTGGGGAGGGGGCTCCTACGAGCAGTACTTC,CASRTWGGGSYEQYF,NA,TRBJ2-7,NA,TRBV11-2
TGTGCCAGCAGAATATCCAAGGGGATTGAAGCTTTCTTT,CASRISKGIEAFF,once,TRBJ1-1,NA,TRBV27